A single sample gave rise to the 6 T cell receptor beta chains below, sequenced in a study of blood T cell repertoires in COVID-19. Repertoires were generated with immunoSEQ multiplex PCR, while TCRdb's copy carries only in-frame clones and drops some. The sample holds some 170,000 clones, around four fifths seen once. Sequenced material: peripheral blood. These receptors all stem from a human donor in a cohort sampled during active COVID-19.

CDR3 DNA: TGTGCCAGCTCACCACTGGACAGGGGGCAAGAGCAGTACTTC. It encodes CASSPLDRGQEQYF. The V call is TRBV18, the J call TRBJ2-7, with 11 bases fitting TRBD1. The V segment lost 1 base and the J segment 7 bases; nucleotides outside the gene matches: 3. This CDR3 is 14 amino acids long. CDR1 is KGHSH and CDR2 is LQKENI in the germline V gene.

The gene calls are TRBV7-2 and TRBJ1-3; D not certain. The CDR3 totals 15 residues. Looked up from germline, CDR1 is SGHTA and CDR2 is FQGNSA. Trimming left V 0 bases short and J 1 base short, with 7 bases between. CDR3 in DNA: TGTGCCAGCAGCTTAGCCGGCAGGTCTGGAAACACCATATATTTT. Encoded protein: CASSLAGRSGNTIYF. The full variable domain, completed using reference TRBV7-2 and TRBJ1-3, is GAGVSQSPSNKVTEKGKDVELRCDPISGHTALYWYRQSLGQGLEFLIYFQGNSAPDKSGLPSDRFSAERTGGSVSTLTIQRTQQEDSAVYLCASSLAGRSGNTIYFGEGSWLTVV.

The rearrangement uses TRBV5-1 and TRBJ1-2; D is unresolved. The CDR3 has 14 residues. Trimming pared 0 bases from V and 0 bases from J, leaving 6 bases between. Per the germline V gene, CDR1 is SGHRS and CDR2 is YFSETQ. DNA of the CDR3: TGCGCCAGCAGCTTGGCCAGTACTAACTATGGCTACACCTTC. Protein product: CASSLASTNYGYTF.

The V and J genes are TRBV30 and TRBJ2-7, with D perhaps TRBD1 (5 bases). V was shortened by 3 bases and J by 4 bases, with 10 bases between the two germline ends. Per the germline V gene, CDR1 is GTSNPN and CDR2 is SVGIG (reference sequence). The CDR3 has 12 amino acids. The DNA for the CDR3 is TGTGCCTGGAGCCAGGGTAGGTACGAGCAGTACTTC. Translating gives CAWSQGRYEQYF.

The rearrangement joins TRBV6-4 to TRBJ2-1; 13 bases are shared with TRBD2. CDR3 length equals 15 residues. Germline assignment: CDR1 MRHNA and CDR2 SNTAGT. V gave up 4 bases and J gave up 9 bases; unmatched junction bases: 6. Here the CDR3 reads CASSGLAGGRAEQFF. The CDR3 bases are TGTGCCAGCAGTGGACTAGCGGGAGGTAGAGCTGAGCAGTTCTTC.

The CDR3 DNA sequence: TGTGCCAGCAGCTGGCTACGGCTTCAGCGGGGGGGTTACACCGGGGAGCTGTTTTTT. Translated, it gives CASSWLRLQRGGYTGELFF. The V call is TRBV11-2, the J call TRBJ2-2; 10 nucleotides agree with TRBD2. V lost 4 bases and J lost 3; bases outside the gene matches: 14. This CDR3 region has 19 residues. CDR1 and CDR2 from the germline V gene are SGHAT and FQNNGV.